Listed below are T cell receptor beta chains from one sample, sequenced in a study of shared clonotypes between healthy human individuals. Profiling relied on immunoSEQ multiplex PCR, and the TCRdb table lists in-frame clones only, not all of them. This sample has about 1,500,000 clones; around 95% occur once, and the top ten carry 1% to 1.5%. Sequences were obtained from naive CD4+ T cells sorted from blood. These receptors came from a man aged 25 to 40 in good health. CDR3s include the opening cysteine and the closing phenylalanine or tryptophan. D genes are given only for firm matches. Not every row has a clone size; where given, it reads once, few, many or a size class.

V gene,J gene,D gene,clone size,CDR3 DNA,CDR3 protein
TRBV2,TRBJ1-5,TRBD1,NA,TGTGCCAGCAGTGGGACAGGGGGCGATCAGCCCCAGCATTTT,CASSGTGGDQPQHF
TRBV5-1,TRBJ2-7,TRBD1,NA,TGCGCCAGCAGCTTGCCGGGACAGAACTACGAGCAGTACTTC,CASSLPGQNYEQYF
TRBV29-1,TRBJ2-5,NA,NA,TGCAGCGCCGAGCGGCAGCTTCAAGAGACCCAGTACTTC,CSAERQLQETQYF
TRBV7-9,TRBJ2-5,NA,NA,TGTGCCAGCAGCCCTTCGGGCGAAATCATGTACCAAGAGACCCAGTACTTC,CASSPSGEIMYQETQYF
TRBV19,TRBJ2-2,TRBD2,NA,TGTGCCAGTAGCGCGGGAGGGCAGGCCGGGGAGCTGTTTTTT,CASSAGGQAGELFF
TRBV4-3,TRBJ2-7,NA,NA,TGCGCCAGCAGCCAAGATAGGGCCGCGTCCTACGAGCAGTACTTC,CASSQDRAASYEQYF
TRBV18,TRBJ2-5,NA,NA,TGTGCCAGCTCACTTGGACCTGAGGAGACCCAGTACTTC,CASSLGPEETQYF
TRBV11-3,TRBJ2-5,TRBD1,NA,TGTGCCAGCAGCCCGACAGGGGTCGGGACCCAGTACTTC,CASSPTGVGTQYF
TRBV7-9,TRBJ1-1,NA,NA,TGTGCCAGTGGTCAAATACGCGGGGTTAACACTGAAGCTTTCTTT,CASGQIRGVNTEAFF
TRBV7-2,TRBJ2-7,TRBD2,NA,TGTGCCAGCAGCTCTGAGCGGGAGGGCGAGCAGTACTTC,CASSSEREGEQYF
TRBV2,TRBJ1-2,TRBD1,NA,TGTGCCAGCAGTCGGGACAGGGGAAAGGACTATGGCTACACCTTC,CASSRDRGKDYGYTF
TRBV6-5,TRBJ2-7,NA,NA,TGTGCCAGCAGGGCGCTCGGATCCTACGAGCAGTACTTC,CASRALGSYEQYF
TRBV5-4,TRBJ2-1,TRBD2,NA,TGTGCCAGCAGCTTGGTCGGGAGGGCTCCTAGTTCCTACAATGAGCAGTTCTTC,CASSLVGRAPSSYNEQFF
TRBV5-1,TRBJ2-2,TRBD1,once,TGCGCCAGCAGCTCTGGACAGGAAGCGAACACCGGGGAGCTGTTTTTT,CASSSGQEANTGELFF
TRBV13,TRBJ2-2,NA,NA,TGTGCCAGCAGCTTAGGGGATAGGACCGGGGAGCTGTTTTTT,CASSLGDRTGELFF
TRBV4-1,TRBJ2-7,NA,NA,TGCGCCAGCAGCCCAACGGCCCTGCAATCACACGAGCAGTACTTC,CASSPTALQSHEQYF
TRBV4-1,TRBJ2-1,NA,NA,TGCGCCAGCCGGCGGGATAGCTCCTACAATGAGCAGTTCTTC,CASRRDSSYNEQFF
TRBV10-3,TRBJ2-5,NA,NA,TGTGCCACCCGAAGAGGGGAGACCCAGTACTTC,CATRRGETQYF
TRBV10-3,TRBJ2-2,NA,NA,TGTGCCATCAGTGTAACCGGGTCCATGAACACCGGGGAGCTGTTTTTT,CAISVTGSMNTGELFF
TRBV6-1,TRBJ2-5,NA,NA,TGTGCCAGCAGTAGACAGGGCCCCGAGCGGGGGACCCAGTACTTC,CASSRQGPERGTQYF
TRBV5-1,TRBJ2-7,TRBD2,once,TGCGCCAGCAGCACCGGACTAGCGGGAGTTCGCGAGCAGTACTTC,CASSTGLAGVREQYF
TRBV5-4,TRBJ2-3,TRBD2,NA,TGTGCCAGCAGCCTAGCGGGAGGGGATACGCAGTATTTT,CASSLAGGDTQYF
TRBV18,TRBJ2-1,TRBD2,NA,TGTGCCAGCTCACAAGGGGAGGGCCCTCTCTTTGAGCAGTTCTTC,CASSQGEGPLFEQFF
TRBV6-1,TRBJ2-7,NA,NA,TGTGCCAGCACTCCCCGGGGGTACGAGCAGTACTTC,CASTPRGYEQYF
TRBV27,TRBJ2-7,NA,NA,TGTGCCAGCAGTCGGACCGCCACCTACGAGCAGTACTTC,CASSRTATYEQYF
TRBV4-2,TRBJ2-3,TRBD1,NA,TGTGCCAGCAGCCAAGAGACCGGGACAGGGAGTCAAACAGATACGCAGTATTTT,CASSQETGTGSQTDTQYF
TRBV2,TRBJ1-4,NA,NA,TGTGCCAGCAGTGAAGGATTGGGTAATGAAAAACTGTTTTTT,CASSEGLGNEKLFF
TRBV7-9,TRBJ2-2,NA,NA,TGTGCCAGCAGCCCGACGTTTTTCGACAGGAACACCGGGGAGCTGTTTTTT,CASSPTFFDRNTGELFF
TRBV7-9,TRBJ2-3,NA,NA,TGTGCCAGCAGTTGGAGTGTTGATACGCAGTATTTT,CASSWSVDTQYF
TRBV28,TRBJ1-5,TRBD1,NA,TGTGCCAGCAGTGGTGGAGGGGGCTTCAATCAGCCCCAGCATTTT,CASSGGGGFNQPQHF
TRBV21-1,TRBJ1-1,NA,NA,TGTGCCAGCAGCAGTAGGGGCGCGGCGAACACTGAAGCTTTCTTT,CASSSRGAANTEAFF
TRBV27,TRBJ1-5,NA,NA,TGTGCCAGCAGTCCAGGGACATATAGCAATCAGCCCCAGCATTTT,CASSPGTYSNQPQHF
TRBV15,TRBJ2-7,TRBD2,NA,TGTGCCACCAGCACCCTGAGACTGGCTAGCGGGTCCTACGAGCAGTACTTC,CATSTLRLASGSYEQYF
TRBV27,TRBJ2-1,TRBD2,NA,TGTGCCAGCAGTTTACAGTTTCTAGCGGGAGGAAGGTCCTACAATGAGCAGTTCTTC,CASSLQFLAGGRSYNEQFF
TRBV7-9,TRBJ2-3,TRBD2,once,TGTGCCAGCAGCTTACACGGTCTAGCGGGAAGAGATACGCAGTATTTT,CASSLHGLAGRDTQYF
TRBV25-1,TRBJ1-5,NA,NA,TGTGCCAGCAGTGGGGGGGGGCATCAGCCCCAGCATTTT,CASSGGGHQPQHF
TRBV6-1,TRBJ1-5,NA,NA,TGTGCCAGCAGTGAAGGTCTCATGAACATAAATCAGCCCCAGCATTTT,CASSEGLMNINQPQHF
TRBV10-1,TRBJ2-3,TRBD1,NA,TGCGCCAGCAGCTCGGACAGGGATGAGGATACGCAGTATTTT,CASSSDRDEDTQYF
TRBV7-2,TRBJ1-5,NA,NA,TGTGCCAGCAGTCACAGGGATCAGCCCCAGCATTTT,CASSHRDQPQHF
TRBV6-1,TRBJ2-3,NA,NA,TGTGCCAGCACCTCAGCGAAACCGAGCACAGATACGCAGTATTTT,CASTSAKPSTDTQYF
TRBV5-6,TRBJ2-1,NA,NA,TGTGCCAGCAGCTTGGGAGGGGCCTACAATGAGCAGTTCTTC,CASSLGGAYNEQFF
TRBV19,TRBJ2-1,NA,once,TGTGCCAGTAGTACTCCTCAGGACGGAGTAGGACTACTGGATGAGCAGTTCTTC,CASSTPQDGVGLLDEQFF
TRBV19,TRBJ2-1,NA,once,TGTGCCAGTAGTGCGCGGGACAGACGAAATGAGCAGTTCTTC,CASSARDRRNEQFF
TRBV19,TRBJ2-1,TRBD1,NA,TGTGCCAGTAGTATGGGGGACAGGGGGAGAAACAATGAGCAGTTCTTC,CASSMGDRGRNNEQFF
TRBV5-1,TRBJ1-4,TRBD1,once,TGCGCCAGCAGCCCGGGGGACAGCCCGGGGGCTAATGAAAAACTGTTTTTT,CASSPGDSPGANEKLFF